The table lists the clone carrying this TCR beta chain with a few counts. The data belong to a study of blood T cell repertoires in COVID-19. The protocol was immunoSEQ multiplex PCR, while the TCRdb copy is restricted to in-frame clones and leaves out a portion. This sample carries 150,000 to 200,000 clones, approximately 90% of them seen once, and the ten largest clones take over 3.5%. The CDR3 is made up of 15 amino acids. Trimming took off 5 bases at V and 3 bases at J, with 15 bases between the two ends. CDR1 is SGHRS and CDR2 is YFSETQ in the germline V gene. The source material was peripheral blood. The TCR was taken from a man between 18 and 29 years old with active or convalescent COVID-19. This chain joins TRBV5-1 and TRBJ1-5; no clear D. DNA of the CDR3: TGCGCCAGCAGGGGCGTAGGTGGCTTCAATCAGCCCCAGCATTTT. Its translation: CASRGVGGFNQPQHF.